This T cell receptor (beta chain) appears in the sequencing data of a study of cytomegalovirus exposure and HLA in healthy donors. Study-level information: Unique TCRs from HLA-typed donors, 70 million to 85 million of them, were held in an early data release. Study findings and constraints: An Asian-associated ancestry cluster reportedly showed fewer N-insertions than the approximately 690-donor mean in a later analysis.

In regard to this clone: Its antigen remains unknown.

The primer mix had 60 Vbeta and 13 Jbeta primers. Only in-frame clones appear in the TCRdb table, and some are missing; sequencing was by immunoSEQ multiplex PCR. The table lists 100,000 to 150,000 clones, roughly three quarters of them singletons, with over 0.8% in the top ten. Germline lookup yields CDR1 SGHTA and CDR2 FQGNSA. This CDR3 is built from 13 residues. V gave up 4 bases and J gave up 7 bases; unmatched junction bases: 4. The TCR sequence derives from a woman aged 55-75 years in good health and CMV-seronegative. Specimen: PBMCs. The gene calls are TRBV7-2 and TRBJ2-7; 10 positions match TRBD1. CDR3 sequence reads: CASSWDRGREQYF. DNA for the CDR3: TGTGCCAGCAGCTGGGACAGGGGCCGGGAGCAGTACTTC. Drawing the rest from reference TRBV7-2 and TRBJ2-7, the complete variable domain is GAGVSQSPSNKVTEKGKDVELRCDPISGHTALYWYRQSLGQGLEFLIYFQGNSAPDKSGLPSDRFSAERTGGSVSTLTIQRTQQEDSAVYLCASSWDRGREQYFGPGTRLTVT.